Presented here are 31 T cell receptor beta chains from one specimen sequenced in a study of blood T cell repertoires in COVID-19 (TCRdb year 2020). Libraries were prepared through the immunoSEQ multiplex PCR assay. TCRdb re-hosts the immuneACCESS table, in-frame sequences only. Its copies lack some clones; in the studies checked, an unresolved V gene accounts for under half of them, and the cause for the rest is not known. For this sample the table gives roughly 280,000 clones, of which 75% to 95% were detected only once. The ten largest clones capture approximately 3% of the sample. Sequencing was carried out using PBMCs or T cells enriched from blood (not recorded which). The receptors were sampled from a man between 40 and 49 years old who had been exposed to COVID-19.

This chain joins TRBV28 and TRBJ1-2; D unclear. V shed 7 bases and J shed 3 bases, with 15 bases lying between them. The CDR3 totals 14 residues. From germline, CDR1 is MDHEN and CDR2 SYDVKM. This CDR3 is CASKPRSIYYGYTF. Written as DNA, the CDR3 is TGTGCCAGCAAACCCCGGTCTATTTACTATGGCTACACCTTC.

The chain's CDR3 is CASSPGGAPNNEQFF. The CDR3 coding sequence is TGTGCCAGCAGCCCTGGAGGAGCGCCAAACAATGAGCAGTTCTTC. The rearrangement uses TRBV11-3 and TRBJ2-1; possible D gene TRBD2, 5 bases. Germline lookup yields CDR1 SGHNT and CDR2 YENEEA. The CDR3 spans 15 residues. V dropped 5 bases and J dropped 5 bases, with 16 bases sitting between them. Looking up the rest from reference TRBV11-3 and TRBJ2-1 gives the full variable domain: EAGVVQSPRYKIIEKKQPVAFWCNPISGHNTLYWYLQNLGQGPELLIRYENEEAVDDSQLPKDRFSAERLKGVDSTLKIQPAELGDSAVYLCASSPGGAPNNEQFFGPGTRLTVL.

This chain connects TRBV11-2 to TRBJ2-2; TRBD2 agrees at 7 bases. Germline V gene lookup returns CDR1 SGHAT and CDR2 FQNNGV. This CDR3 spans 15 amino acids. Trimming cost V 6 bases and J 0 bases; bases outside gene matches: 4. CDR3 loop: CASRRSGANTGELFF. CDR3 nucleotide sequence: TGTGCCAGCAGGCGGAGCGGGGCGAACACCGGGGAGCTGTTTTTT.

The V gene is TRBV20-1, the J gene TRBJ2-1, with 10 bases identical to TRBD2. Looked up from germline, CDR1 is DFQATT and CDR2 is SNEGSKA (reference sequence). CDR3 size: 17 residues. The junction had 12 bases not matched to a gene; V was cut back by 3 bases and J by 4 bases. The CDR3 region has the DNA TGCAGTGCTAGTGATGGTAGCGGGAGGAACTCTTACAATGAGCAGTTCTTC. Translation: CSASDGSGRNSYNEQFF.

The chain has TRBV6-6 and TRBJ2-1; maybe TRBD1 (6 bases). CDR3 length: 14 residues. Germline V gene sequence: CDR1 MNHNY, CDR2 SVGAGI (reference sequence). Trimming shortened V by 0 bases and J by 5 bases, and 8 bases separated the two germline ends. The CDR3 nucleotides are TGTGCCAGCAGTTACTCGGGGACAAACAATGAGCAGTTCTTC. Its translation: CASSYSGTNNEQFF.

The gene calls are TRBV5-4 and TRBJ1-4; unclear D gene. The CDR3 consists of 14 residues. From germline, CDR1 is SGHNT and CDR2 YYREEE (reference sequence). Trimming removed 2 bases at V and 5 bases at J, with 10 bases between. CDR3 DNA: TGTGCCAGCAGCTTAGGAGGGCCAAATGAAAAACTGTTTTTT. It specifies CASSLGGPNEKLFF.

The rearrangement links TRBV5-1 to TRBJ1-1; D is uncertain. Between the trimmed V and J ends, which lost 5 bases and 1 base, there was a span of 12 bases. Per germline, CDR1 SGHRS and CDR2 YFSETQ. This CDR3 has 14 amino acids. The DNA of the CDR3 is TGCGCCAGCAGGAGCGAGGTGTCGAACACTGAAGCTTTCTTT. The encoded protein is CASRSEVSNTEAFF.

The chain combines TRBV28 with TRBJ1-2, with D perhaps TRBD1 (5 bases). The CDR3 consists of 16 residues. The ends were cut back, 4 bases at V and 1 base at J, with 16 bases in the middle. Germline assignment: CDR1 MDHEN and CDR2 SYDVKM. For the CDR3, the DNA is TGTGCCAGCAGTTACCCGGGGGGGACTAATAACTATGGCTACACCTTC. Protein: CASSYPGGTNNYGYTF.

This chain uses TRBV29-1 with TRBJ1-2; D is uncertain. Germline V CDR1 and CDR2: SQVTM, ANQGSEA. Between the trimmed V and J ends, which lost 7 bases and 4 bases, there was a span of 16 bases. This CDR3 region has 13 residues. This CDR3 is CSASAGVAYGYTF. CDR3 DNA: TGCAGCGCAAGCGCCGGGGTAGCCTATGGCTACACCTTC.

This clone was detected a few times. V and J are TRBV4-1 and TRBJ1-1, with TRBD1 as a possible D gene (6 bases). The ends were cut back, 0 bases at V and 1 base at J, with 9 bases in the middle. Germline CDR1 is MGHRA and CDR2 is YSYEKL. This CDR3 is 15 amino acids long. This CDR3 is CASSQDRQENTEAFF. CDR3 bases: TGCGCCAGCAGCCAAGACCGACAGGAGAACACTGAAGCTTTCTTT.

The chain has TRBV5-1 and TRBJ2-1, with TRBD2 matching 11 bases. Trimming removed 4 bases from V and 5 bases from J; junction bases left unmatched: 8. The CDR3 has 16 amino acids. Looked up from germline, CDR1 is SGHRS and CDR2 is YFSETQ. CDR3 sequence (DNA): TGCGCCAGCAGCAGCAATAGCGGGAGGGCAGACAATGAGCAGTTCTTC. Protein: CASSSNSGRADNEQFF.

This clone has just one count. This chain joins TRBV7-9 and TRBJ1-2; 7 nucleotides line up with TRBD1. Germline lookup yields CDR1 SEHNR and CDR2 FQNEAQ (reference sequence). The CDR3 runs to 18 residues. The junction had 15 bases not matched to a gene; V was cut back by 5 bases and J by 0 bases. DNA of the CDR3: TGTGCCAGCAGCCCGACTTCAGGGGGAGAAGCAACTAACTATGGCTACACCTTC. It is translated as CASSPTSGGEATNYGYTF. Based on the CDR3 plus reference TRBV7-9 and TRBJ1-2, the full variable domain is DTGVSQNPRHKITKRGQNVTFRCDPISEHNRLYWYRQTLGQGPEFLTYFQNEAQLEKSRLLSDRFSAERPKGSFSTLEIQRTEQGDSAMYLCASSPTSGGEATNYGYTFGSGTRLTVV.

J is TRBJ2-7 and V is TRBV6-2 or TRBV6-3; 9 nucleotides align to TRBD1. The trim removed 6 bases at V and 2 bases at J, leaving 8 bases unmatched. The CDR3 consists of 15 residues. CDR1 and CDR2 from the germline V gene are MNHEY and SVGEGT. DNA for the CDR3: TGTGCCAGCAGCAGACGGGACAGGGTAACCTACGAGCAGTACTTC. It encodes CASSRRDRVTYEQYF.

The chain is built from TRBV5-1 and TRBJ2-6, with TRBD1 as a possible D gene (5 bases). V lost 4 bases and J lost 2, with 16 bases in between. Germline values: CDR1 SGHRS, CDR2 YFSETQ. The CDR3 runs 17 residues. The CDR3 nucleotides are TGCGCCAGCAGCGACGCCGCAGGGCGGACTGGGGCCAACGTCCTGACTTTC. Its protein product is CASSDAAGRTGANVLTF.

The chain carries TRBV7-9 and TRBJ1-2; possibly TRBD1 for D (5 bases). Trimming removed 1 base from V and 3 bases from J, with 12 bases in between. There are 15 residues in the CDR3. Per germline, CDR1 SEHNR and CDR2 FQNEAQ (reference sequence). CDR3 sequence: CASSLVGAPDYGYTF. In DNA form, the CDR3 reads TGTGCCAGCAGCTTAGTTGGGGCCCCCGACTATGGCTACACCTTC.

The chain joins TRBV3-1 (or the pseudogene TRBV3-2) to TRBJ2-3; maybe TRBD2 (6 bases). There are 19 residues in the CDR3. Germline CDR1 and CDR2: LGHDT and YNNKEL (reference sequence). Trimming removed 6 bases from V and 2 bases from J, with 27 bases in between. The CDR3 DNA reads TGTGCCAGCAGTCCTCTTTCGACTACTAGCTTGAGGTCCACAGATACGCAGTATTTT. This encodes CASSPLSTTSLRSTDTQYF.

This sequence joins TRBV27 and TRBJ1-6; D is undetermined. The V gene lost 3 bases and the J gene lost 7 bases, with 10 bases spanning the gap. The CDR3 runs 14 residues. Germline lookup yields CDR1 MNHEY and CDR2 SMNVEV (reference sequence). The CDR3 nucleotides read TGTGCCAGCAGTTTTCCCCAGGCAAATTCACCCCTCCACTTT. Translated: CASSFPQANSPLHF.

This chain joins TRBV6-4 and TRBJ2-3, with a weak D call TRBD1 (5 bases). Germline loops: CDR1 MRHNA, CDR2 SNTAGT. The ends were cut back, 4 bases at V and 1 base at J, with 9 bases in the middle. The CDR3 loop spans 14 amino acids. This chain's CDR3 is CASSASQGTDTQYF. As DNA, the CDR3 is TGTGCCAGCAGTGCATCACAGGGCACAGATACGCAGTATTTT.

This rearrangement joins TRBV5-4 to TRBJ2-1, with 7 bases aligning to TRBD1. The J segment lost 9 bases and the V segment lost 0 bases, leaving 6 bases of the junction unmatched. The CDR3 covers 14 residues. Germline values: CDR1 SGHNT, CDR2 YYREEE (reference sequence). Here the CDR3 reads CASSLGSTGREQFF. Here the CDR3 DNA reads TGTGCCAGCAGCTTGGGATCGACAGGGCGTGAGCAGTTCTTC.

This chain links TRBV27 with TRBJ2-5; TRBD1 matches 7 bases. Losses at the gene ends were 1 base for V and 2 bases for J; bases not matched to a gene: 4. Germline values: CDR1 MNHEY, CDR2 SMNVEV (reference sequence). This CDR3 has 15 amino acids. CDR3 DNA: TGTGCCAGCAGTTTATGGGGACAGTCACAAGAGACCCAGTACTTC. Amino acids: CASSLWGQSQETQYF.

The chain joins TRBV10-3 to TRBJ1-2, with 8 bases matching TRBD1. The CDR3 spans 14 residues. V lost 7 bases and J lost 3; bases outside the gene matches: 7. Germline loops: CDR1 ENHRY, CDR2 SYGVKD. CDR3 nucleotides: TGTGCCATCAATACAGGGGGAAAGGACTATGGCTACACCTTC. Translated, it gives CAINTGGKDYGYTF.

The V call is TRBV11-3, the J call TRBJ1-1; 7 bases map to TRBD1. J was trimmed by 4 bases and V by 4 bases; bases with no gene match: 9. The CDR3 sequence is 15 residues long. Germline loops: CDR1 SGHNT, CDR2 YENEEA. DNA of the CDR3: TGTGCCAGCAGCTCATACAGGGGTGCGAGCACTGAAGCTTTCTTT. It yields the protein CASSSYRGASTEAFF.

The J gene is TRBJ1-2, the V gene TRBV24-1; a possible D gene is TRBD1 (6 bases). Trimming left V 2 bases short and J 10 bases short, with 10 bases between. CDR3 length: 12 residues. Germline CDR1 is KGHDR and CDR2 is SFDVKD. Written as DNA, the CDR3 is TGTGCCACCAGTGATTCCTACAGGGTCTACACCTTC. Translated: CATSDSYRVYTF.

J is TRBJ2-1 and V is TRBV9; unclear D gene. Germline CDR1 and CDR2: SGDLS and YYNGEE. This CDR3 region has 14 residues. The V and J ends lost 3 bases and 4 bases respectively, with 11 bases between them. The CDR3, as DNA: TGTGCCAGCAGCGACCCTGGCCTTTACAATGAGCAGTTCTTC. Translating it yields CASSDPGLYNEQFF.

The chain employs TRBV12-1 and TRBJ1-2; the DNA was not compared with TRBD1, the D call given in the table. TRBV12-1 is a pseudogene locus. The CDR3 runs to 16 residues. The CDR3 DNA reads as TGTGCCAGCAGCTTTTCAGGGACAGTAGGGAGCTATGGCTACACCTTC. This sequence encodes CASSFSGTVGSYGYTF.

V usage is TRBV25-1 and J usage is TRBJ2-1; TRBD2 aligns across 8 bases. CDR3 length: 15 amino acids. J lost 4 bases, V lost 5 bases, and 7 bases had no gene match. Germline assignment: CDR1 MGHDK and CDR2 SYGVNS. Here the CDR3 reads CASSMLAGGYNEQFF. DNA of the CDR3: TGTGCCAGCAGTATGCTAGCGGGTGGGTACAATGAGCAGTTCTTC.

V and J are TRBV27 and TRBJ2-7; maybe TRBD2 (6 bases). V lost 2 bases and J 2 bases, leaving 7 bases between the germline ends. The CDR3 totals 13 residues. CDR1 and CDR2 from the germline V gene are MNHEY and SMNVEV (reference sequence). The CDR3 protein is CASSLRGTYEQYF. CDR3 bases: TGTGCCAGCAGTTTACGGGGGACCTACGAGCAGTACTTC.

This rearrangement joins TRBV6-1 to TRBJ1-1; possibly TRBD1 for D (5 bases). Germline lookup yields CDR1 MNHNS and CDR2 SASEGT. CDR3 size: 14 residues. With 1 base removed from V and 11 bases from J, the gap between germline ends came to 17 bases. CDR3 amino acids: CASSEGRGTESAFF. The DNA of the CDR3 is TGTGCCAGCAGTGAAGGAAGGGGAACGGAGTCTGCTTTCTTT.

The chain combines TRBV5-5 with TRBJ2-7, with 7 bases lining up with TRBD1. The trim removed 4 bases at V and 0 bases at J, leaving 4 bases unmatched. The CDR3 is 14 amino acids. CDR1 is SGHKS, CDR2 YYEKEE, per germline (reference sequence). CDR3 sequence (DNA): TGTGCCAGCAGCGGGACAGCCCTCTCCTACGAGCAGTACTTC. This sequence encodes CASSGTALSYEQYF. The full variable domain, in which reference TRBV5-5 and TRBJ2-7 provide the parts outside the CDR3, is DAGVTQSPTHLIKTRGQQVTLRCSPISGHKSVSWYQQVLGQGPQFIFQYYEKEERGRGNFPDRFSARQFPNYSSELNVNALLLGDSALYLCASSGTALSYEQYFGPGTRLTVT.

The rearrangement uses TRBV27 and TRBJ1-1; D is ambiguous. Trimming removed 5 bases at V and 4 bases at J, with 11 bases between. The germline V gene encodes CDR1 MNHEY and CDR2 SMNVEV (reference sequence). The CDR3 runs 13 residues. CDR3 coding DNA: TGTGCCAGCAGTCCGGGGAGAGGCACTGAAGCTTTCTTT. Translated: CASSPGRGTEAFF.

V gene TRBV6-5 combines with J gene TRBJ2-5, with a weak D call TRBD1 (6 bases). The CDR3 is 14 residues long. CDR1 is MNHEY, CDR2 SVGAGI, per germline. Trimming took 6 bases from V and 0 from J, leaving 11 bases between them. The CDR3 DNA sequence: TGTGCCAGCAGGACAGGACGCTACCAAGAGACCCAGTACTTC. Its protein is CASRTGRYQETQYF.